The subject of this entry is one TCR beta chain. No antigen is known for it. The sample is drawn from a study of cytomegalovirus exposure and HLA in healthy donors (dated by TCRdb to the late 2010s). About the full investigation: An earlier analysis of roughly 610 of the donors reported approximately 280 Gb of sequence data and 117 million unique TCR beta sequences obtained from about 200 million T cells. Every repertoire in the discovery cohort had been generated on one and the same sequencing platform. In addition to the first cohort of hundreds of subjects, a separate validation cohort of over 90 different subjects was used. A later genetic analysis took genome-wide SNP genotypes for about 65% of the 666 donors and used that subset as a discovery cohort. Roughly five DR-DQ haplotypes were handled as single units for association and clustering because linkage in the cohort was strong. Donor age, sex, ethnicity and CMV serostatus were compiled together with the repertoire data. The genetic ancestry cluster associated with self-reported Caucasian donors included 70% to 85% of the 398 genotyped donors. Among roughly 400 genotyped donors of the cohort, an average of approximately 200,000 unique TCR beta nucleotide sequences was sequenced per donor, of which roughly 18% were non-productive. High-throughput TCR immunosequencing, statistical association of individual TCRs with disease status, and machine learning were combined to predict cytomegalovirus infection status. The study was designed to test whether signatures of past pathogen exposure could be identified by cataloging public T cell receptors. Using immunosequencing, the study profiled T cell repertoires from about 620 subjects and related those repertoires to cytomegalovirus serostatus. Approximately 310 gigabases of sequencing data and approximately 85 million unique TCR sequences were included in an early release covering around 600 HLA-typed donors. HLA typing included class I and class II loci at four-digit resolution. In an earlier analysis of roughly 600 of the donors, high-throughput TCR beta sequencing was used to judge whether each TCR beta V gene segment behaved as functional or pseudogenic. A later analysis re-analyzed previously published TCR beta repertoires from 666 donors and added high-resolution HLA genotyping to study TCR occurrence patterns. Rather than drawing on any new phenotypic data, the later analysis identified candidate immune exposures from TCR beta sequences and the way those sequences occurred across donors. The number of donors typed differed by locus, with 629-630 for A, B, C, DRB1 and DQB1, around 560 for DQA1, over 600 for DPA1, and some 450 for DPB1. What the study reported, not specific to this receptor: According to a later genetic analysis, donors in an Asian-associated ancestry cluster had fewer N-insertions in productive TCRs than the approximately 610-donor mean. Compared with equally common non-associated chains, HLA-associated TCR beta chains in a later analysis were more clonally expanded and had lower generation probabilities. The classifier was reported to diagnose cytomegalovirus status with high specificity and sensitivity in both the original and validation cohorts. While some public TCRs were present in many individuals, most TCR sequences turned up only very rarely across donors. The cohort was sequenced for TCR beta chains only, and without alpha or paired-chain data the features that could be detected were limited. At a false discovery rate of 0.05, a later analysis linked 16,951 TCR beta sequences to specific HLA alleles. An earlier analysis of around 540 of the donors showed that most TCR beta V segments appeared in productive rearrangements either about 90% or about 30% of the time, which broadly matched IMGT annotations. Roughly uniform sequencing depth across donors was assumed in presence/absence analyses, although this assumption may not hold. A further reported finding was that TCR beta sequences accurately predicted the HLA-A and HLA-B alleles for most subjects in the first cohort. Correlated functional status among segregating V segments might reflect linkage disequilibrium, but an unknown experimental factor could not be ruled out. A cluster of highly shared sequence variants was judged likely to represent a technical artifact of the sequencing pipeline. An association between a missense DCLRE1C variant and V-gene and J-gene trimming of TCR beta chains was found in a later genetic analysis and replicated in an independent cohort. The only immune exposure information available for the cohort was CMV serostatus. According to a later analysis, TCR association rates differed among HLA loci, with DRB1 alleles showing the most associated TCRs and HLA-C alleles showing the fewest. The authors suggested that the approach could potentially be generalized to other disease states and immunological phenotypes. Because HLA typing was missing for some donors at each locus, association tests included only the typed subset. Over 15 rarely observed V segments, including chromosome 9 orphons, were excluded from the earlier analysis of just under 600 of the donors because counts were too low. A total of 150 or so TCR beta chains were listed by the study as associated with cytomegalovirus. In a later analysis, most CMV-associated TCR beta chains were found to appear HLA-restricted, with HLA associations seemingly driven largely by CMV exposure. In vitro tests confirmed that a few of the cytomegalovirus-associated TCR beta chains recognize cytomegalovirus antigens. According to a later analysis, parvovirus B19, influenza, CMV and Epstein-Barr virus appeared linked to several top co-occurrence clusters. When HLA alleles, especially DR and DQ, strongly co-occurred, TCR associations were difficult to assign to individual alleles.

Libraries were made using the immunoSEQ multiplex PCR assay. A mixture of 60 forward primers for TCR Vbeta segments and 13 reverse primers for TCR Jbeta segments was used in the multiplex PCR. Amplification of the CDR3 region of rearranged TCR beta genes was performed with a multiplex PCR assay on genomic DNA. The amplified TCR beta libraries were sequenced on the Illumina HiSeq System as 87-base-pair reads. As for the original processing: Across the 700 or so repertoires, a later analysis counted 80 million or so unique TCR beta chains, some 11 million of which were shared by at least two donors. To remove PCR and sequencing errors, raw reads were error-corrected and collapsed into unique sequences using a nearest-neighbor algorithm that merged closely related sequences. V, D and J gene segments were assigned by aligning CDR3 sequences to IMGT reference sequences. For a sequence to be retained, a match of at least six nucleotides was required to both a V gene segment and a J gene segment. Rearrangements were classified as productive when the CDR3 lacked stop codons and remained in frame with V and J, and all other rearrangements were classified as non-productive. Following IMGT convention, CDR3 was defined as the stretch from the second conserved V-encoded cysteine to the conserved J-encoded phenylalanine. Sequences without an unambiguous match to a single V gene segment were excluded from the earlier analysis of 450 to 750 of the donors. In an earlier analysis of approximately 500 of the donors, a V segment was called functional when productive rearrangements were above 56.7%, and segregating when the standard deviation between donors exceeded 5%. A statistical classification framework was developed to diagnose cytomegalovirus status using the catalog of TCR beta chain sequences. In a later analysis, TCR nucleotide sequences were compared against IMGT/GENE-DB human TR gene sequences so that V and J genes could be assigned. Using the TCRdist pipeline, a later analysis assigned CDR3 sequences along with most-parsimonious VDJ recombination scenarios. In a later analysis, every TCR beta chain was defined by the combination of its CDR3 amino acid sequence and its V-gene family, and reads without a unique V-gene family were dropped. A later analysis removed roughly 590 highly shared, low-generation-probability nucleotide sequences to deal with suspected cross-contamination and a sequencing artifact. In a later analysis, a clonal expansion index for each public chain was calculated from normalized within-repertoire ranks of inferred template counts. In a later analysis, generation probabilities were computed using a VDJ recombination model fitted to out-of-frame rearrangements, and the results were checked against IGoR. A later analysis scored TCR-TCR, TCR-HLA and TCR-CMV co-occurrence with hypergeometric tests, applying a repertoire-size bias correction to TCR pairs. In a later analysis, false discovery rates were estimated by permuting HLA or CMV assignments 20 times. In a later analysis, co-occurring TCRs were grouped with DBSCAN, and TCRdist sequence similarity was added when clustering was performed within HLA-allele-positive subsets. Repertoires with fewer than 30,000 or more than 120,000 public chains were left out of co-occurrence clustering, as were about 5 repertoires with anomalous nucleotide sharing. TCRdb retrieved this table from immuneACCESS and kept in-frame rearrangements only. Not all clones are present; in checked studies, unresolved V genes account for under half, and no reason is known for the remainder. Clone size and the V and J calls come from that table; the DNA yielded D and trimming. The sample's table covers around 65,000 clones. Of the sample, approximately 15% is held by the ten largest clones.

In total, approximately 700 healthy bone marrow donors made up the cohort. All cohort members were sampled while nominally healthy, although unrecorded immune exposures were likely present. The donor was CMV seronegative and was included in the group of over 300 seronegative cohort members. Each donor provided a peripheral blood sample, and peripheral blood mononuclear cells were used for TCR beta sequencing. Genomic DNA was extracted from the blood cell samples with the Qiagen DNeasy Blood Extraction Kit. What was sequenced was PBMCs. The TCR comes from a boy aged 5 to 17 in good health and CMV-seronegative.

This receptor carries the CDR3 CASTRTPGTGLTEAFF. The nucleotides read TGCGCCAGCACCAGAACTCCGGGGACAGGGTTGACTGAAGCTTTCTTT. The chain is encoded by TRBV5-1 joined to TRBJ1-1, and 9 junctional nucleotides match TRBD1. Taken from cysteine to phenylalanine, the CDR3 has 16 residues. Kept here is only the CDR3 DNA, which spans 48 bases and is read in frame from base 1. Trimming removed 6 bases from V and 5 bases from J; the gene matches leave 14 bases unexplained. The germline V gene encodes CDR1 SGHRS and CDR2 YFSETQ.